The clone carrying this T cell receptor (beta chain) was detected only once. Germline loops: CDR1 SNHLY, CDR2 FYNNEI. The ends were cut back, 8 bases at V and 4 bases at J, with 15 bases in the middle. The CDR3 length is 14 residues. This entry is derived from a study of shared clonotypes between healthy human individuals. Study background: Donors had three CD4 naive, three CD4 memory, two CD8 naive and one CD8 memory plate apiece.

This table comes from immunoSEQ multiplex PCR, and its TCRdb copy is limited to in-frame clones, with some not included. The table shows more than 2,000,000 clones, with 85% to 95% occurring only once. Specimen: naive CD4+ T cells sorted from blood. Subset noted: CD45RA+ positively selected. The rearrangement uses TRBV2 and TRBJ1-3; no definite D call. This TCR came from a young man in good health. The CDR3 spells CASFRAQLGNTIYF. The CDR3 nucleotides are TGTGCCAGCTTTAGAGCACAACTCGGAAACACCATATATTTT.